These 6 T cell receptor beta chains were all obtained from the same sample, sequenced in a study of blood T cells in healthy people across ages (dated by TCRdb to between 2014 and 2017). The library was made by 5' RACE. Sequencing was performed on an Illumina HiSeq 2500. The second PCR ran for about 7 to 11 cycles and used a J-beta primer mix along with a sample-barcoded 5' primer. Clones were called with MiXCR by TCRdb after fastp trimmed the public reads at Q25, and only in-frame beta chains were retained. Rows matching on CDR3 protein sequence are summarized as one entry with the most common DNA and genes. The sample table contains around 990,000 distinct CDR3 sequences; only one count was recorded for about 23% of them. In total, the top ten clones hold approximately 0.75% of the sample. These data are also associated with another study on T cells of mothers and their children.

Material for sequencing was blood. The origin of the receptors is a girl aged 2 to 10 in good health.

V usage is TRBV9 and J usage is TRBJ2-2; D remains unclear. This CDR3 region has 13 residues. V was trimmed by 0 bases and J by 5 bases, leaving 5 bases between them. CDR1 is SGDLS and CDR2 is YYNGEE in the germline V gene. CDR3: CASSVGITGELFF. CDR3 DNA: TGTGCCAGCAGCGTAGGGATTACCGGGGAGCTGTTTTTT.

This clonotype occurred a few times. The chain combines TRBV11-1 with TRBJ2-2; no clear D. The CDR3 covers 16 residues. Germline loops: CDR1 SGHAT, CDR2 FQDESV (reference sequence). The V and J ends lost 6 bases and 0 bases respectively, with 14 bases between them. CDR3 in amino acids: CASSRRPVANTGELFF. CDR3 in DNA: TGTGCCAGCAGTAGGCGGCCCGTAGCGAACACCGGGGAGCTGTTTTTT.

The rearrangement joins TRBV7-8 to TRBJ2-4, with 9 bases identical to TRBD1. Germline trimming cut 3 bases from V and 5 bases from J; bases unmatched to any gene: 2. CDR3 size: 14 residues. Germline V gene lookup returns CDR1 SGHVS and CDR2 FQNEAQ. Here the CDR3 reads CASSLGDRENIQYF. As DNA, the CDR3 is TGTGCCAGCAGCTTGGGGGACAGGGAAAACATTCAGTACTTC.

In its sample, this clonotype was seen a few times. A junction end diverges from the germline sequence, so it may reflect a read error. The chain couples TRBV27 to TRBJ2-5; D unresolved. The CDR3 runs to 12 residues. Germline V CDR1 and CDR2: MNHEY, SMNVEV (reference sequence). CDR3 sequence: CASSFPGRSEFF. CDR3 DNA sequence: TGTGCCAGCAGTTTTCCCGGCAGGTCCGAGTTCTTC.

The rearrangement joins TRBV3-1 to TRBJ2-5; the D gene is possibly TRBD2 (6 bases). This CDR3 is built from 16 residues. Germline V gene lookup returns CDR1 LGHDT and CDR2 YNNKEL (reference sequence). Trimming cost V 2 bases and J 7 bases, with 20 bases left between them. The CDR3 loop reads CASSQTLGGQSWTQYF. Written as DNA, the CDR3 is TGTGCCAGCAGCCAAACTCTCGGAGGGCAGTCGTGGACCCAGTACTTC.

As to this clonotype: The junction shows a germline mismatch at one end, possibly a read error. The chain carries TRBV29-1 and TRBJ1-1; D might be TRBD1 (6 bases). CDR1 and CDR2 from the germline V gene are SQVTM and ANQGSEA. CDR3 size: 14 residues. In nucleotides, the CDR3 is TGCAGCGCCGGAACGGGACACTCGAACACTGAAGCCTTCTTT. It codes for CSAGTGHSNTEAFF.